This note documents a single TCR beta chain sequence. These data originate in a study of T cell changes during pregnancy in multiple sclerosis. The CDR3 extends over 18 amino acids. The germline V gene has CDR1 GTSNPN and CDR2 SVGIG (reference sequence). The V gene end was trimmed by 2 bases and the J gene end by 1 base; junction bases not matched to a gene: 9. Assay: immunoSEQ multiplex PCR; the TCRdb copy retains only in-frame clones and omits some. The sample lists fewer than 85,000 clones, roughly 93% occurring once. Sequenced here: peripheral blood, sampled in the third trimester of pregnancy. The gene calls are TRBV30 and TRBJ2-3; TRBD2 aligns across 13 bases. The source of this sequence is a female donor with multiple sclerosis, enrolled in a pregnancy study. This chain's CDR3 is CAWSFTSGGVFGTDTQYF. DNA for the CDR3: TGTGCCTGGAGTTTTACTAGCGGGGGGGTCTTCGGCACAGATACGCAGTATTTT.